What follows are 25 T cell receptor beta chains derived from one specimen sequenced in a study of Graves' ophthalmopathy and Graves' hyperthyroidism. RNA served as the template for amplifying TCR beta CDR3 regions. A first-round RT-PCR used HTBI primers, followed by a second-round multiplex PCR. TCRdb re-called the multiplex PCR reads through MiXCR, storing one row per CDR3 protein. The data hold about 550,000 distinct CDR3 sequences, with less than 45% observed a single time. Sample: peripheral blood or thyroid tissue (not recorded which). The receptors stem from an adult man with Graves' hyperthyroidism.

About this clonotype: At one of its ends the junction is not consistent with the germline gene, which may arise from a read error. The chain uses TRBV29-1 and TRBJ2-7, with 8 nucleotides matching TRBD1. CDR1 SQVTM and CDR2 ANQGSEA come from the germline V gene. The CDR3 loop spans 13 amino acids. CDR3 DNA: TGCAGCGTTGGACAGGGGCAGCCCTACGAGCAGCACTTC. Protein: CSVGQGQPYEQHF.

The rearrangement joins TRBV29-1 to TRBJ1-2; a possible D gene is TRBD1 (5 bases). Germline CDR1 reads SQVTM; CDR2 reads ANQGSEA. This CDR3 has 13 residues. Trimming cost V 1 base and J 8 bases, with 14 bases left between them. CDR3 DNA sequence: TGCAGCGTTGAAGTCGCAGGGTCCAGGGGCTACACCTTC. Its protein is CSVEVAGSRGYTF.

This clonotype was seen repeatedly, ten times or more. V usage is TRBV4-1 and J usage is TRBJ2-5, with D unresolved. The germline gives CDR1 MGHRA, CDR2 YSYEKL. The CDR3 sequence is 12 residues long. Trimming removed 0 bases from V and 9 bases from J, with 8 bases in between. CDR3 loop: CASSQEVDSQYF. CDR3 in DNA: TGCGCCAGCAGCCAAGAGGTCGACTCCCAGTACTTC.

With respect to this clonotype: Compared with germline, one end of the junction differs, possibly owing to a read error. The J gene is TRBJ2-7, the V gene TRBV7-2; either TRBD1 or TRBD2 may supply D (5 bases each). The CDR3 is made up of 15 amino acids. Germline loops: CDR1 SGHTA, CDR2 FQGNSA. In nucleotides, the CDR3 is TGTGTCAGCAGCTCACCGGGACCCGGACTCCACGAGCAGTACTTC. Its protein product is CVSSSPGPGLHEQYF. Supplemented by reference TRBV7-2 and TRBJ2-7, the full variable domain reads GAGVSQSPSNKVTEKGKDVELRCDPISGHTALYWYRQSLGQGLEFLIYFQGNSAPDKSGLPSDRFSAERTGGSVSTLTIQRTQQEDSAVYLCVSSSPGPGLHEQYFGPGTRLTVT.

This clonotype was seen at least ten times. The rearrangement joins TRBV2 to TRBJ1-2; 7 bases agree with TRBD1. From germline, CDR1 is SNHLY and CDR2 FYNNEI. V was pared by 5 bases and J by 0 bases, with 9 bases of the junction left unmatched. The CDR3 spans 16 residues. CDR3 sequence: CASSRDRTNANYGYTF. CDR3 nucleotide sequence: TGTGCCAGCAGTCGGGACAGAACTAATGCTAACTATGGCTACACCTTC.

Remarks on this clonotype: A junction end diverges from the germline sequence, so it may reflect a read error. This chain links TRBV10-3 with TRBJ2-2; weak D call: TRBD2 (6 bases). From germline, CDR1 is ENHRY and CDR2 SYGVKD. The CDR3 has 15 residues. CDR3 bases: TGTGCCATCAGTGGTGAGACGGACGACGCCGGGGGGCTGTTTTTT. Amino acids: CAISGETDDAGGLFF.

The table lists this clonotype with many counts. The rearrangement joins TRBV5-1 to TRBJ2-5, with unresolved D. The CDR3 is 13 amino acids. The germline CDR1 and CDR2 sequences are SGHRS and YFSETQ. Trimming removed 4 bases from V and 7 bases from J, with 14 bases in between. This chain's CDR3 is CASSVASLGTQYF. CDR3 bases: TGCGCCAGCAGCGTCGCATCGTTAGGGACCCAGTACTTC.

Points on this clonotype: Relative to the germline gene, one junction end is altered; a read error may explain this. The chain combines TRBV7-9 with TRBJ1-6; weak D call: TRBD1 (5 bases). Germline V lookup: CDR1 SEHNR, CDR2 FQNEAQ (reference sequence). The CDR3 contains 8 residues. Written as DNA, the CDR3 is TGTGCCAGCAGGCCCAGGGTGTTT. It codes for CASRPRVF. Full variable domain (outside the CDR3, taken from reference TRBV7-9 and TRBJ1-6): DTGVSQNPRHKITKRGQNVTFRCDPISEHNRLYWYRQTLGQGPEFLTYFQNEAQLEKSRLLSDRFSAERPKGSFSTLEIQRTEQGDSAMYLCASRPRVFGNGTRLTVT.

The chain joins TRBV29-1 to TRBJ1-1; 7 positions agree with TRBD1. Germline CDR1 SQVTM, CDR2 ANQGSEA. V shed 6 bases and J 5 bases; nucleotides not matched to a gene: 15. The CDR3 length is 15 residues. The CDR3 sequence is CSVLGGTGVGTEAFF. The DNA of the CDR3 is TGCAGCGTGCTGGGGGGTACAGGGGTCGGGACTGAAGCTTTCTTT. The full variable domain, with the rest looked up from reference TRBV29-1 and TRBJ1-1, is SAVISQKPSRDICQRGTSLTIQCQVDSQVTMMFWYRQQPGQSLTLIATANQGSEATYESGFVIDKFPISRPNLTFSTLTVSNMSPEDSSIYLCSVLGGTGVGTEAFFGQGTRLTVV.

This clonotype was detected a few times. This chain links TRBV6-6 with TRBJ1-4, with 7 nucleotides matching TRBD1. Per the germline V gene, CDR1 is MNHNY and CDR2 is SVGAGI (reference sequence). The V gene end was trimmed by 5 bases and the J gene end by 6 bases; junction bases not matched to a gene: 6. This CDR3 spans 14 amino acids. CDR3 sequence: CASSEQGMDEKLFF. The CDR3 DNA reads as TGTGCCAGCAGTGAACAGGGGATGGATGAAAAACTGTTTTTT.

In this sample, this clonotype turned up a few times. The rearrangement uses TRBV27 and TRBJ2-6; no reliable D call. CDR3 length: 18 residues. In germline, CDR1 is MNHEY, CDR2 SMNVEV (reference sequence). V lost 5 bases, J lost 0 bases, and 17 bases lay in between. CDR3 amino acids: CASSSPRAYGSGANVLTF. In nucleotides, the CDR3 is TGTGCCAGCAGTAGCCCCCGGGCCTACGGCTCTGGGGCCAACGTCCTGACTTTC.

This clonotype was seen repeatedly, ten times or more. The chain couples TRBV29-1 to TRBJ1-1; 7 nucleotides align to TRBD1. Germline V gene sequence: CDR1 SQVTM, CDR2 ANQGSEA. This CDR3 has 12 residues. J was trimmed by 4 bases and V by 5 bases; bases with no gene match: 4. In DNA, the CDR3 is TGCAGCGTTAACAGGGGTCCCACTGAAGCTTTCTTT. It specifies CSVNRGPTEAFF.

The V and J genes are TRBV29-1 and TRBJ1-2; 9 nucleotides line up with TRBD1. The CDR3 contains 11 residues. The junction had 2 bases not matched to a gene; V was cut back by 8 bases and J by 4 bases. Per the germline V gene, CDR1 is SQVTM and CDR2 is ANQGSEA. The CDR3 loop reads CSPGQGYGYTF. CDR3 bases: TGCAGCCCGGGACAGGGCTATGGCTACACCTTC. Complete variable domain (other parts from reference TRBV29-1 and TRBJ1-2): SAVISQKPSRDICQRGTSLTIQCQVDSQVTMMFWYRQQPGQSLTLIATANQGSEATYESGFVIDKFPISRPNLTFSTLTVSNMSPEDSSIYLCSPGQGYGYTFGSGTRLTVV.

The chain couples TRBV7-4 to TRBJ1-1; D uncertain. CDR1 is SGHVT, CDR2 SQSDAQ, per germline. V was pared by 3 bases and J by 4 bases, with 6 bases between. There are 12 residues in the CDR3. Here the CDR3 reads CASSFEGTEAFF. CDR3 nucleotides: TGTGCCAGCAGCTTTGAGGGCACTGAAGCTTTCTTT.

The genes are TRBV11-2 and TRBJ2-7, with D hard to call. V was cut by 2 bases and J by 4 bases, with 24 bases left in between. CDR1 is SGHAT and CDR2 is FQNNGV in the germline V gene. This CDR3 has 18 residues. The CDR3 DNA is TGTGCCAGCAGCTTAAGCAGAGGTGGTGGGAAAAGGTCTTACGAGCAGTACTTC. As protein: CASSLSRGGGKRSYEQYF.

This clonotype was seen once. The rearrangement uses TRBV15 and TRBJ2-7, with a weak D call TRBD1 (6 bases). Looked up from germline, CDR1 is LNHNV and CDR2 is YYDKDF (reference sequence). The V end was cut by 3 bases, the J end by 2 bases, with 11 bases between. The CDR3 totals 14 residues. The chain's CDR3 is CATSSEDSPYEQYF. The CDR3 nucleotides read TGTGCCACCAGCAGTGAGGACAGTCCCTACGAGCAGTACTTC. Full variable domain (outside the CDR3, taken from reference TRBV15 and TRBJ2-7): DAMVIQNPRYQVTQFGKPVTLSCSQTLNHNVMYWYQQKSSQAPKLLFHYYDKDFNNEADTPDNFQSRRPNTSFCFLDIRSPGLGDTAMYLCATSSEDSPYEQYFGPGTRLTVT.

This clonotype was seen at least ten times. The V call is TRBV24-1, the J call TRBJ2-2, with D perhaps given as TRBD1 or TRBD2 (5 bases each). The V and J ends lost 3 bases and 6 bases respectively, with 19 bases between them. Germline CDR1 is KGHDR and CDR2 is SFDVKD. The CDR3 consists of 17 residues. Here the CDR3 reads CATSDLSRSGGAGELFF. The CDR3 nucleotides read TGTGCCACCAGTGATCTATCTAGAAGTGGGGGAGCCGGGGAGCTGTTTTTT.

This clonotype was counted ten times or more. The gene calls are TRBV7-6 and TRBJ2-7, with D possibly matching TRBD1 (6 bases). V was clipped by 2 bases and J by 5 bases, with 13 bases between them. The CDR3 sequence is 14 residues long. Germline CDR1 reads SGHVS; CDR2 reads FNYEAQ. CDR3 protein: CASSLITGLDEQYF. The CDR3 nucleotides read TGTGCCAGCAGCTTAATCACAGGGTTAGACGAGCAGTACTTC.

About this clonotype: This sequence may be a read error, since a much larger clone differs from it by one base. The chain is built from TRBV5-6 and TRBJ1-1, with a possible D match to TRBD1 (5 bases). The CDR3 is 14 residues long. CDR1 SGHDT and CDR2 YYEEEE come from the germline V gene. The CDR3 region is CASSKPGPNTETFF. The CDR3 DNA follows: TGTGCCAGCAGCAAACCGGGACCGAACACTGAAACTTTCTTT.

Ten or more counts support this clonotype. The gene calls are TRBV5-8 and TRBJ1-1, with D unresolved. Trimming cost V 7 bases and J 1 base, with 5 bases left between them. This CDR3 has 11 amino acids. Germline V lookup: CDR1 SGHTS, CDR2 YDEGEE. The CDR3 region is CASHTNTEAFF. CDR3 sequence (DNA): TGTGCCAGCCATACGAACACTGAAGCTTTCTTT.

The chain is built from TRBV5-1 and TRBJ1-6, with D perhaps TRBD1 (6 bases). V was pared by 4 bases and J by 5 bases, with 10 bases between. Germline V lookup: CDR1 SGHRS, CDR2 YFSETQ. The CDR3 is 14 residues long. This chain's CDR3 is CASSKDSDNSPLHF. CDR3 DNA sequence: TGCGCCAGCAGCAAGGACAGCGATAATTCACCCCTCCACTTT.

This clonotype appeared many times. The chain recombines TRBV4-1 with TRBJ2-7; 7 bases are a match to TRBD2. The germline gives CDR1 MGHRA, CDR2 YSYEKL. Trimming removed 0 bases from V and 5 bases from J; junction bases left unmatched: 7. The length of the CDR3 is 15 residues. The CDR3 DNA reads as TGCGCCAGCAGCCAAGATCGTGGGACTATAAACGAGCAGTACTTC. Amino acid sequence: CASSQDRGTINEQYF.

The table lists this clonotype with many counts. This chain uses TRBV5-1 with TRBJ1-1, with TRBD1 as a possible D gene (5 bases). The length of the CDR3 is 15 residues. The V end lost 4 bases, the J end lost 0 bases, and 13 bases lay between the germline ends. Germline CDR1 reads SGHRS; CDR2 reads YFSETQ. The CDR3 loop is CASSRGRAVNTEAFF. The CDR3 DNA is TGCGCCAGCAGCAGGGGCAGGGCTGTGAACACTGAAGCTTTCTTT.

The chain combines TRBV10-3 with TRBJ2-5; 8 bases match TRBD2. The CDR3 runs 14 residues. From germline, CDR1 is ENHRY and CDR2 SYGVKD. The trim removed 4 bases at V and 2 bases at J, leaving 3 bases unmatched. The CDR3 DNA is TGTGCCATCAGTGGGACTAGCTTACAAGAGACCCAGTACTTC. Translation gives CAISGTSLQETQYF.

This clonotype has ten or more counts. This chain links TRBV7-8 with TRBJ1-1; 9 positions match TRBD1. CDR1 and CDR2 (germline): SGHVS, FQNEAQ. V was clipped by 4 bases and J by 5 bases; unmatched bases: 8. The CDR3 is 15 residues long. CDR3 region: CASSYRQGGGTEAFF. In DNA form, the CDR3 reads TGTGCCAGCAGCTATCGACAGGGGGGAGGTACTGAAGCTTTCTTT.